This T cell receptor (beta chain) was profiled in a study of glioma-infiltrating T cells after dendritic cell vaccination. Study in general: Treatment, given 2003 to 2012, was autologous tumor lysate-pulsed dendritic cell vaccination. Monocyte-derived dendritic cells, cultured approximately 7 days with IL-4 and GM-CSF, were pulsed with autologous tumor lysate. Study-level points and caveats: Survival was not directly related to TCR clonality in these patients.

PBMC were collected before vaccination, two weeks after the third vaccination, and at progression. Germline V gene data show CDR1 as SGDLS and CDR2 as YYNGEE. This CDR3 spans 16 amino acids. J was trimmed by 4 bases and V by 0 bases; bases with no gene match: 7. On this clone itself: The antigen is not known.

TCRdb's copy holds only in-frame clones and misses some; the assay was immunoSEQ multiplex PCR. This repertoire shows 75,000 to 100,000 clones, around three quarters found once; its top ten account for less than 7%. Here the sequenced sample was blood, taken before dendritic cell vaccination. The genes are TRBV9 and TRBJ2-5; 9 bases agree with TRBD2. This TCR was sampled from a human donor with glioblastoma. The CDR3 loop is CASSVGTSGLLETQYF. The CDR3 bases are TGTGCCAGCAGCGTAGGAACTAGCGGGCTCCTAGAGACCCAGTACTTC.